What follows are 7 T cell receptor beta chains derived from one specimen sequenced in a study of cytomegalovirus exposure and HLA in healthy donors. The table came from immunoSEQ multiplex PCR; TCRdb's copy has only in-frame clones and leaves some out. The table includes 100,000 to 150,000 clones, roughly 87% detected once. Sample: PBMCs. These receptors were collected from a woman aged 18-35 years in good health and CMV-seronegative.

CDR3 DNA sequence: TGTGCCATCAGTGGAGGGGACAGCTCTGGAAACACCATATATTTT. It codes for CAISGGDSSGNTIYF. The J gene is TRBJ1-3, the V gene TRBV10-3, with 7 bases aligning to TRBD1. V gave up 4 bases and J gave up 0 bases; unmatched junction bases: 3. The CDR3 runs to 15 residues. CDR1 and CDR2 from the germline V gene are ENHRY and SYGVKD.

V gene TRBV5-5 combines with J gene TRBJ1-4; 7 bases map to TRBD1. With V trimmed by 5 bases and J by 5 bases, 3 bases remained unmatched. Germline-derived CDR1 and CDR2 are SGHKS and YYEKEE (reference sequence). The CDR3 is 13 residues long. The chain's CDR3 is CASRSTGNEKLFF. The CDR3 DNA is TGTGCCAGCAGGTCGACAGGGAATGAAAAACTGTTTTTT.

This clone was recorded only once. The V call is TRBV19, the J call TRBJ1-1; the D is unclear. The CDR3 consists of 14 residues. V was trimmed by 7 bases and J by 6 bases, leaving 18 bases between them. The germline CDR1 and CDR2 sequences are LNHDA and SQIVND (reference sequence). The CDR3 sequence: CASNGRLRDPEAFF. Written as DNA, the CDR3 is TGTGCCAGTAACGGGAGGCTCAGAGACCCTGAAGCTTTCTTT.

The chain carries TRBV27 and TRBJ1-1; possibly TRBD1 for D (6 bases). Trimming stripped 4 bases from V and 1 base from J, with 13 bases between. The CDR3 is 15 amino acids. Germline CDR1 is MNHEY and CDR2 is SMNVEV (reference sequence). CDR3 nucleotide sequence: TGTGCCAGCAGTTCAGGGGACATGGCGAACACTGAAGCTTTCTTT. Protein sequence: CASSSGDMANTEAFF.

The chain is built from TRBV5-4 and TRBJ2-2, with D perhaps matching TRBD1 (6 bases). The CDR3 is 15 amino acids. The germline CDR1 and CDR2 sequences are SGHNT and YYREEE (reference sequence). With 0 bases removed from V and 4 bases from J, the gap between germline ends came to 10 bases. In DNA form, the CDR3 reads TGTGCCAGCAGCTTGGAGCAGGGGAGCACCGGGGAGCTGTTTTTT. Amino acid sequence: CASSLEQGSTGELFF.

This clone was seen once. The chain combines TRBV5-8 with TRBJ2-7; the D is unclear. Germline-derived CDR1 and CDR2 are SGHTS and YDEGEE. V lost 3 bases and J lost 1, with 8 bases in between. The CDR3 length is 13 residues. CDR3 protein: CASSSLVSYEQYV. The CDR3 nucleotides read TGTGCCAGCAGCTCCCTAGTTTCCTACGAGCAGTACGTC.

V is TRBV25-1 and J is TRBJ2-1; a possible D gene is TRBD2 (5 bases). This CDR3 spans 13 amino acids. V gave up 10 bases and J gave up 1 base, with 11 bases separating them. Germline assignment: CDR1 MGHDK and CDR2 SYGVNS. Here the CDR3 reads CATRSGSYNEQFF. The CDR3 coding sequence is TGTGCCACCCGGAGCGGATCCTACAATGAGCAGTTCTTC.